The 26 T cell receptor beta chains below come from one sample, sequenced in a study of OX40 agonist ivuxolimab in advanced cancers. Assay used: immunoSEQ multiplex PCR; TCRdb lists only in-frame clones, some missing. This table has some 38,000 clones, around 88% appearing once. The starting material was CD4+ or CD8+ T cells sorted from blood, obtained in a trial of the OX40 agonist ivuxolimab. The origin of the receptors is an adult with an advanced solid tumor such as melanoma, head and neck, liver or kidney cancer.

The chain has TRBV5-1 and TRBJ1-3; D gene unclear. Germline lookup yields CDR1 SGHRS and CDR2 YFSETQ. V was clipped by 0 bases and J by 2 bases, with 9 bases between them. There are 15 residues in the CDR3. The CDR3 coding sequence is TGCGCCAGCAGCTTGGGGACGTCCGCTGGAAACACCATATATTTT. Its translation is CASSLGTSAGNTIYF.

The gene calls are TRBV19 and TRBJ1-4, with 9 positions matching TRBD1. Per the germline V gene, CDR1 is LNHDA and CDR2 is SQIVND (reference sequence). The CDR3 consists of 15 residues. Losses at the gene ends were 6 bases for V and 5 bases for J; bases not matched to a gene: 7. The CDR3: CASRPGQGINEKLFF. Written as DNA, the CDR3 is TGTGCCAGTAGGCCGGGACAGGGAATAAATGAAAAACTGTTTTTT.

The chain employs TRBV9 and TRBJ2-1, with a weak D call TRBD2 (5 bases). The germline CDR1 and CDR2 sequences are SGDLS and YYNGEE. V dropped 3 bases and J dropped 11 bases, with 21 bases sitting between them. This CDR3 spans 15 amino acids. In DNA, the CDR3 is TGTGCCAGCAGCGGCTGGACTGGCCCCCCAATGAAGCAGTTCTTC. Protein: CASSGWTGPPMKQFF.

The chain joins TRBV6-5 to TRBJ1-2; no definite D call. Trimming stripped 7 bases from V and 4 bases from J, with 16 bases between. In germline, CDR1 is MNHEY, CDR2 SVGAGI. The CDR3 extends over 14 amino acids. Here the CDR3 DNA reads TGTGCCAGCATAGAGGGTTCCGGCAGCTATGGCTACACCTTC. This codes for CASIEGSGSYGYTF.

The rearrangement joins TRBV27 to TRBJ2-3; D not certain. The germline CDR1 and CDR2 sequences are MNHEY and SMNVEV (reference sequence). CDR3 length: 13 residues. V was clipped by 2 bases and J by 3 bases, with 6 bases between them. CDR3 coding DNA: TGTGCCAGCAGTTTACCCTCAACAGATACGCAGTATTTT. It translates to CASSLPSTDTQYF.

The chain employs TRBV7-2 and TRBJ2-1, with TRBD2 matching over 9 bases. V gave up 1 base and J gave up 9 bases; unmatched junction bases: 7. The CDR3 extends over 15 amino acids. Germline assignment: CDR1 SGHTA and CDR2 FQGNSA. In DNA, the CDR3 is TGTGCCAGCAGCTTAGTGGCGGGGGGGCACAGTGAGCAGTTCTTC. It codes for CASSLVAGGHSEQFF.

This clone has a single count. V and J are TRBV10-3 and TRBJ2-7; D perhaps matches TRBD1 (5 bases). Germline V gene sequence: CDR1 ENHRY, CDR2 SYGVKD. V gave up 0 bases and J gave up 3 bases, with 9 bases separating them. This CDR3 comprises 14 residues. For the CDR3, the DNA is TGTGCCATCAGTGAGTCGCCAGGGTACTACGAGCAGTACTTC. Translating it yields CAISESPGYYEQYF.

The CDR3 region is CASSPPGTGDQPQHF. The DNA of the CDR3 is TGTGCCAGCAGCCCACCCGGGACAGGGGATCAGCCCCAGCATTTT. This chain uses TRBV7-2 with TRBJ1-5; 10 nucleotides agree with TRBD1. CDR1 and CDR2 from the germline V gene are SGHTA and FQGNSA. The CDR3 is 15 amino acids. The junction had 6 bases not matched to a gene; V was cut back by 5 bases and J by 5 bases.

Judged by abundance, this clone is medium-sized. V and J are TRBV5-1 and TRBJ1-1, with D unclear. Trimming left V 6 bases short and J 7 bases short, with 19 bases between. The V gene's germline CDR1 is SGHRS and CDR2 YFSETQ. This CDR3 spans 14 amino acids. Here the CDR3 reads CASTDMRAENEAFF. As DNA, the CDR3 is TGCGCCAGCACCGACATGAGGGCTGAAAATGAAGCTTTCTTT.

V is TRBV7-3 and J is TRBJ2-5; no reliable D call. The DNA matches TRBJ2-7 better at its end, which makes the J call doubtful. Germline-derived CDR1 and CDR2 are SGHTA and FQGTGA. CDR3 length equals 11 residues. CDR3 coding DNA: TGTGCCAGCAGCTTACCCTACGAGCAGTACTTC. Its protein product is CASSLPYEQYF.

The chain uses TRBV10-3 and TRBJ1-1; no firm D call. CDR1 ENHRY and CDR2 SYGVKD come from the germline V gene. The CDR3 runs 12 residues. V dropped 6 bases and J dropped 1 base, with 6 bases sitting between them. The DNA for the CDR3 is TGTGCCATCAGAGGAGGGAACACTGAAGCTTTCTTT. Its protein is CAIRGGNTEAFF.

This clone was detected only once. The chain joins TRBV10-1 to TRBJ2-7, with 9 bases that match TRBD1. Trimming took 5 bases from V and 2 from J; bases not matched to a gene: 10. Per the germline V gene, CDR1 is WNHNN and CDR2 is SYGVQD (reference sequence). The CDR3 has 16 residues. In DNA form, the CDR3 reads TGCGCCAGCAGTAATTATCCGGGACAGGGAGCCTACGAGCAGTACTTC. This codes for CASSNYPGQGAYEQYF.

The CDR3 loop is CASSVLLGLGGELFF. CDR3 nucleotides: TGTGCCAGCAGCGTTCTCCTGGGATTAGGCGGGGAGCTGTTTTTT. The chain couples TRBV9 to TRBJ2-2; D uncertain. The CDR3 length is 15 residues. From germline, CDR1 is SGDLS and CDR2 YYNGEE. Trimming pared 2 bases from V and 7 bases from J, leaving 15 bases between. Full variable domain (missing parts from reference TRBV9 and TRBJ2-2): DSGVTQTPKHLITATGQRVTLRCSPRSGDLSVYWYQQSLDQGLQFLIQYYNGEERAKGNILERFSAQQFPDLHSELNLSSLELGDSALYFCASSVLLGLGGELFFGEGSRLTVL.

For the CDR3, the DNA is TGCAGCGGAGGAGAGACAGGGACCAAAAGAGAAGCTTTCTTT. Encoded protein: CSGGETGTKREAFF. The V call is TRBV29-1, the J call TRBJ1-1; TRBD1 matches 7 bases. V lost 7 bases and J lost 8; bases outside the gene matches: 16. Germline loops: CDR1 SQVTM, CDR2 ANQGSEA. The CDR3 spans 14 residues. The entire variable domain, with the rest obtained from reference TRBV29-1 and TRBJ1-1, is as follows: SAVISQKPSRDICQRGTSLTIQCQVDSQVTMMFWYRQQPGQSLTLIATANQGSEATYESGFVIDKFPISRPNLTFSTLTVSNMSPEDSSIYLCSGGETGTKREAFFGQGTRLTVV.

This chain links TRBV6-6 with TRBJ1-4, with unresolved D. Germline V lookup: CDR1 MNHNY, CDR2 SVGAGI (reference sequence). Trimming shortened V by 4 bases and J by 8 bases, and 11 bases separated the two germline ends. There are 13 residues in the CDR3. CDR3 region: CASSSRTREKLFF. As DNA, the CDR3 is TGTGCCAGCAGTTCCCGGACGAGGGAAAAACTGTTTTTT.

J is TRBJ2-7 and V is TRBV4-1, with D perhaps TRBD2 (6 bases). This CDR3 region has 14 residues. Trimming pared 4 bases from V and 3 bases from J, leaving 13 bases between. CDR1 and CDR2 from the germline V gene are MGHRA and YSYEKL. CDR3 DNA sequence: TGCGCCAGCAGCCTCGACGAGGGAGGCTACGAGCAGTACTTC. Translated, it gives CASSLDEGGYEQYF.

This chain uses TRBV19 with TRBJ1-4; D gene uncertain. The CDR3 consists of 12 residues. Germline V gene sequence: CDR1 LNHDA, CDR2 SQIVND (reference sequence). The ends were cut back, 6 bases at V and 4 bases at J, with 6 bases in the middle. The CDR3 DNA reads TGTGCCAGTAGCAGCGGTAATGAAAAACTGTTTTTT. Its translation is CASSSGNEKLFF.

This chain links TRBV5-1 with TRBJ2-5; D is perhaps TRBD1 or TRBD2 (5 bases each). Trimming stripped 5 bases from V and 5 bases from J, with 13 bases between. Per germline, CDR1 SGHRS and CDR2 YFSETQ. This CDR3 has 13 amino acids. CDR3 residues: CASSGGRGETQYF. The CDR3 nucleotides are TGCGCCAGCAGTGGGGGACGAGGTGAGACCCAGTACTTC.

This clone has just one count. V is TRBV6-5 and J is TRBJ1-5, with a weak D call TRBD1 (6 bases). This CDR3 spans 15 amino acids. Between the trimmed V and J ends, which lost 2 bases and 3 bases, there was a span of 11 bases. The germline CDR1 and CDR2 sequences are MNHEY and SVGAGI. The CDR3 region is CASSYGGANNQPQHF. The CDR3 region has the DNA TGTGCCAGCAGTTACGGGGGGGCGAACAATCAGCCCCAGCATTTT.

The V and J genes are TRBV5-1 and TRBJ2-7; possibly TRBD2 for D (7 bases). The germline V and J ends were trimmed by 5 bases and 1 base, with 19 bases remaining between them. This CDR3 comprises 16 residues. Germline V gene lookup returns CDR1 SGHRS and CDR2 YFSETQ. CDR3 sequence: CASSEGGGQKSYEQYF. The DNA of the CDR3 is TGCGCCAGCAGTGAGGGGGGGGGTCAAAAGTCCTACGAGCAGTACTTC.

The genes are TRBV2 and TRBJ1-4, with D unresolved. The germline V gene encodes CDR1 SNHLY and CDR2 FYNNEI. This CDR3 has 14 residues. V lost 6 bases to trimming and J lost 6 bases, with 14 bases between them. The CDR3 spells CASSPLNLDEKLFF. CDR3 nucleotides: TGTGCCAGCAGCCCCCTCAATCTGGATGAAAAACTGTTTTTT. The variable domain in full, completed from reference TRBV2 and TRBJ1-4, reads EPEVTQTPSHQVTQMGQEVILRCVPISNHLYFYWYRQILGQKVEFLVSFYNNEISEKSEIFDDQFSVERPDGSNFTLKIRSTKLEDSAMYFCASSPLNLDEKLFFGSGTQLSVL.

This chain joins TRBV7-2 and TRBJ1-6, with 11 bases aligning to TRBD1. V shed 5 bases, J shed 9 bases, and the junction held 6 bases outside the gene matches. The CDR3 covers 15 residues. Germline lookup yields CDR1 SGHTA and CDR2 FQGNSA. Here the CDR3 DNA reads TGTGCCAGCAGCCCCGGACAGGGGGCGAGTTCACCCCTCCACTTT. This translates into CASSPGQGASSPLHF.

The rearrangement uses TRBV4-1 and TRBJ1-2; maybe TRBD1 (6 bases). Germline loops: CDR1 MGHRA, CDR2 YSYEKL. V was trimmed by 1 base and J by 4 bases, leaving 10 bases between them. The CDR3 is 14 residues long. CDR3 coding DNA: TGCGCCAGCAGCCAAGGGGGGACAACCTATGGCTACACCTTC. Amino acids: CASSQGGTTYGYTF.

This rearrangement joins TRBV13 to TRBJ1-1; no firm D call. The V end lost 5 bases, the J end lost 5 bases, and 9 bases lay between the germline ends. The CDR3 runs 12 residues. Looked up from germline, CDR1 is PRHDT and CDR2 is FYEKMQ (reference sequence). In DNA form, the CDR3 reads TGTGCCAGCAGCGTGACGGATACTGAAGCTTTCTTT. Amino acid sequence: CASSVTDTEAFF.

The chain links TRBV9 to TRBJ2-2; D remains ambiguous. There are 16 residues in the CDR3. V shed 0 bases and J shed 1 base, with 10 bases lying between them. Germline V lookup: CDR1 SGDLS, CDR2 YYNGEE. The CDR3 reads CASSVVTVGNTGELFF. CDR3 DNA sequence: TGTGCCAGCAGCGTAGTTACGGTGGGGAACACCGGGGAGCTGTTTTTT.

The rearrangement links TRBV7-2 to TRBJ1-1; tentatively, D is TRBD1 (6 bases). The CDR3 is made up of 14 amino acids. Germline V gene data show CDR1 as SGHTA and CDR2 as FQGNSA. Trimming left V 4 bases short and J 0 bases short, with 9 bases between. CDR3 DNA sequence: TGTGCCAGCAGCTCACAGGGTATGAACACTGAAGCTTTCTTT. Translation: CASSSQGMNTEAFF.